The 10 T cell receptor beta chains below were found in one sample sequenced in a study of blood T cell repertoires in COVID-19. Clones were read by immunoSEQ multiplex PCR, and TCRdb kept only the in-frame ones, dropping some. The sample yields a few hundred thousand clones, 85% to 90% seen once. The sample was peripheral blood. These receptors came from a man aged 60-69 years with acute or convalescent COVID-19.

The rearrangement uses TRBV5-6 and TRBJ2-7; 9 bases are a match to TRBD1. V trimming: 2 bases; J trimming: 0 bases; junction bases outside the gene matches: 6. This CDR3 has 16 amino acids. Germline V CDR1 and CDR2: SGHDT, YYEEEE. Here the CDR3 reads CASSFTGTGTSYEQYF. In DNA, the CDR3 is TGTGCCAGCAGCTTCACTGGGACAGGGACCTCCTACGAGCAGTACTTC.

The chain has TRBV2 and TRBJ1-2; 7 nucleotides agree with TRBD1. V was clipped by 6 bases and J by 8 bases; unmatched bases: 6. The CDR3 totals 12 residues. Germline V CDR1 and CDR2: SNHLY, FYNNEI. The CDR3 sequence is CASRYRGEGYTF. The DNA of the CDR3 is TGTGCCAGCAGATACAGGGGTGAGGGCTACACCTTC.

V and J are TRBV5-6 and TRBJ1-1, with D hard to call. Germline V lookup: CDR1 SGHDT, CDR2 YYEEEE. The V gene lost 4 bases and the J gene lost 1 base, with 5 bases spanning the gap. The CDR3 spans 12 residues. The CDR3 region is CASSAPNTEAFF. Here the CDR3 DNA reads TGTGCCAGCAGCGCGCCGAACACTGAAGCTTTCTTT.

This CDR3 reads CASSLGWGEDQPQHF. DNA for the CDR3: TGTGCCAGCAGCCTGGGATGGGGGGAAGATCAGCCCCAGCATTTT. V is TRBV7-2 and J is TRBJ1-5, with D possibly matching TRBD1 (5 bases). Between the trimmed V and J ends, which lost 5 bases and 5 bases, there was a span of 16 bases. The CDR3 runs to 15 residues. Germline V lookup: CDR1 SGHTA, CDR2 FQGNSA. The whole variable domain, remainder taken from reference TRBV7-2 and TRBJ1-5, is GAGVSQSPSNKVTEKGKDVELRCDPISGHTALYWYRQSLGQGLEFLIYFQGNSAPDKSGLPSDRFSAERTGGSVSTLTIQRTQQEDSAVYLCASSLGWGEDQPQHFGDGTRLSIL.

In the case of this clone: A junction end diverges from the germline sequence, so it may reflect a read error. This chain links TRBV6-6 with TRBJ2-7, with D perhaps matching TRBD1 or TRBD2 (6 bases each). There are 16 residues in the CDR3. The V gene's germline CDR1 is MNHNY and CDR2 SVGAGI (reference sequence). The CDR3 here is CASSDSGDTNPYEQYF. CDR3 DNA sequence: TGTGCCAGCAGTGACTCGGGGGACACCAACCCCTACGAGCAGTACTTC.

This chain connects TRBV27 to TRBJ1-4; 10 nucleotides align to TRBD1. Trimming removed 6 bases from V and 8 bases from J; junction bases left unmatched: 6. In germline, CDR1 is MNHEY, CDR2 SMNVEV (reference sequence). There are 14 residues in the CDR3. The CDR3 DNA follows: TGTGCCAGCAGAGCGGGACAGGGGAGGGAAAAACTGTTTTTT. Encoded protein: CASRAGQGREKLFF.

The V gene is TRBV3-1 (or the pseudogene TRBV3-2), the J gene TRBJ2-1; D possibly corresponds to TRBD1 (5 bases). The CDR3 is 18 amino acids. Trimming took 4 bases from V and 4 from J, leaving 23 bases between them. CDR1 LGHDT and CDR2 YNNKEL come from the germline V gene (reference sequence). The CDR3 protein is CASSPRGDSLFSYNEQFF. CDR3 coding DNA: TGTGCCAGCAGCCCCCGAGGCGACAGTCTTTTTTCTTACAATGAGCAGTTCTTC.

J is TRBJ1-3 and V is TRBV15; D is undetermined. The CDR3 has 15 residues. Trimming stripped 3 bases from V and 0 bases from J, with 9 bases between. CDR1 LNHNV and CDR2 YYDKDF come from the germline V gene (reference sequence). The CDR3, as DNA: TGTGCCACCAGCAGTGGTAGGAGCTCTGGAAACACCATATATTTT. It is translated as CATSSGRSSGNTIYF.

Here the CDR3 reads CASSSRQGASTGELFF. The CDR3 DNA sequence: TGTGCCAGCAGCTCGAGACAGGGGGCGAGCACCGGGGAGCTGTTTTTT. The chain joins TRBV7-8 to TRBJ2-2; 10 bases align to TRBD1. J gave up 4 bases and V 4 bases, and 6 bases lay outside the gene matches. The CDR3 extends over 16 amino acids. Germline CDR1 and CDR2: SGHVS and FQNEAQ. The full variable domain, its missing parts supplied by reference TRBV7-8 and TRBJ2-2, is GAGVSQSPRYKVAKRGQDVALRCDPISGHVSLFWYQQALGQGPEFLTYFQNEAQLDKSGLPSDRFFAERPEGSVSTLKIQRTQQEDSAVYLCASSSRQGASTGELFFGEGSRLTVL.

The CDR3 DNA reads as TGTGCCAGTAGTCCCGGGACAGGGGTGGCCTACGAGCAGTACTTC. It specifies CASSPGTGVAYEQYF. The J gene is TRBJ2-7, the V gene TRBV19; 10 bases map to TRBD1. This CDR3 is 15 amino acids long. Losses at the gene ends were 5 bases for V and 2 bases for J; bases not matched to a gene: 6. Per the germline V gene, CDR1 is LNHDA and CDR2 is SQIVND (reference sequence).